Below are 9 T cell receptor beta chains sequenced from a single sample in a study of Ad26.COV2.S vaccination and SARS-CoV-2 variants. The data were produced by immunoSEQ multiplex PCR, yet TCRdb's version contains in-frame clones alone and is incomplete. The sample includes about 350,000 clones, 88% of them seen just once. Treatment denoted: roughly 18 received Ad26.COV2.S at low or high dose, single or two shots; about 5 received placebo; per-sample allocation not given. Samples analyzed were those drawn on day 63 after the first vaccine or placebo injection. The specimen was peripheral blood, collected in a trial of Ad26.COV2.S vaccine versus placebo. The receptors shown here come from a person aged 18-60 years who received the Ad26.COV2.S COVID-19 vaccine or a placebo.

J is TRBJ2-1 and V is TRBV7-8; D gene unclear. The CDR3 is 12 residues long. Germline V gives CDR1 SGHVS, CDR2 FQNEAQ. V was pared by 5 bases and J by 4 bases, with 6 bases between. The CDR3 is CASSPDYNEQFF. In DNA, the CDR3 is TGTGCCAGCAGCCCCGATTACAATGAGCAGTTCTTC.

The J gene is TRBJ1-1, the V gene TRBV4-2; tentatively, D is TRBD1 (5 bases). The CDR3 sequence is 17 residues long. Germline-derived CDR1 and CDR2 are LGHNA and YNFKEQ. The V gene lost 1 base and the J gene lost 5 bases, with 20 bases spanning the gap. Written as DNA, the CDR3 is TGTGCCAGCAGCCAAGTTGGGGGACTGCAGGAGTGGACTGAAGCTTTCTTT. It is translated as CASSQVGGLQEWTEAFF.

CDR3 amino acids: CASSLVLEWGRGYTF. The CDR3 coding sequence is TGTGCCAGCAGCTTAGTCCTCGAATGGGGACGCGGCTACACCTTC. This chain connects TRBV7-2 to TRBJ1-2; a possible D gene is TRBD1 (5 bases). This CDR3 comprises 15 residues. V gave up 1 base and J gave up 8 bases, with 17 bases separating them. Germline CDR1 reads SGHTA; CDR2 reads FQGNSA.

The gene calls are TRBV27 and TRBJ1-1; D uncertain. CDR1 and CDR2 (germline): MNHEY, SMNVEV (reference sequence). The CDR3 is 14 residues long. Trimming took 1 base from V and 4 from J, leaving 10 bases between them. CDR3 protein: CASSLFFRVTEAFF. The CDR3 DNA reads TGTGCCAGCAGTTTATTTTTTCGGGTCACTGAAGCTTTCTTT.

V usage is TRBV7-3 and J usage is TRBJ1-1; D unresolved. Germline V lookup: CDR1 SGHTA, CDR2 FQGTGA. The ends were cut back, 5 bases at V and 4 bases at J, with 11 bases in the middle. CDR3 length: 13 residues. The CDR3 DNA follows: TGTGCCAGCAGCGGCGCGGGTGGCACTGAAGCTTTCTTT. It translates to CASSGAGGTEAFF.

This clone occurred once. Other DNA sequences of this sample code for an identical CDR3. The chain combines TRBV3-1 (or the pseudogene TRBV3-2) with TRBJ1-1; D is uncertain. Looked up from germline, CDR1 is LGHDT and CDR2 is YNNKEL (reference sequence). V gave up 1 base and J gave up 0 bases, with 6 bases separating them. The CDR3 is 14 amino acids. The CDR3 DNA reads TGTGCCAGCAGCCAAGGTCAGGTGAACACTGAAGCTTTCTTT. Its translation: CASSQGQVNTEAFF.

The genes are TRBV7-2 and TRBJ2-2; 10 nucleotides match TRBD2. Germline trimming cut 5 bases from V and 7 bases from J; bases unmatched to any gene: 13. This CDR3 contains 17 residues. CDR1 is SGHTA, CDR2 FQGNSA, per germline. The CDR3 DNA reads TGTGCCAGCAGCCCCATCAGCGGGAGGGCCAAGGGCGGGGAGCTGTTTTTT. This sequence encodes CASSPISGRAKGGELFF.

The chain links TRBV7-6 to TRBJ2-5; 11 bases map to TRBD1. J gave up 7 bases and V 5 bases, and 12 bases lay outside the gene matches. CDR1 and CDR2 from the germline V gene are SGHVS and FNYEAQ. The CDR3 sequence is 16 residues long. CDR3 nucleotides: TGTGCCAGCAGCCGCCGACCGGGACAGGGGGAAGGGACCCAGTACTTC. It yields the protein CASSRRPGQGEGTQYF.

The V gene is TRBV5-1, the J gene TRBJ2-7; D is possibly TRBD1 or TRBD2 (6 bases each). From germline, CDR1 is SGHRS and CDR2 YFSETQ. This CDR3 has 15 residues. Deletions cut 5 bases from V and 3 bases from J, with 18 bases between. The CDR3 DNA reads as TGCGCCAGCAGAGGGGGGACAACCCGCCACTACGAGCAGTACTTC. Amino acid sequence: CASRGGTTRHYEQYF. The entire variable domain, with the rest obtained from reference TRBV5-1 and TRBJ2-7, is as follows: KAGVTQTPRYLIKTRGQQVTLSCSPISGHRSVSWYQQTPGQGLQFLFEYFSETQRNKGNFPGRFSGRQFSNSRSEMNVSTLELGDSALYLCASRGGTTRHYEQYFGPGTRLTVT.